This T cell receptor (beta chain) was sequenced in a study of blood T cells in healthy people across ages. Whole-study findings and limits: Long-lived and aged donors differed, with more naive CD4+ cells and higher diversity in the long-lived. Samples with more naive T cells showed higher observed beta diversity.

For this clonotype: Its antigen is still unknown.

For the second PCR, which ran for about 7 to 11 cycles, a sample-barcoded 5' primer and a J-beta primer mix were used. Every sample produced at least 2.5 million CDR3-containing paired-end reads. In TCRdb, the 5' RACE reads were re-called with MiXCR into one record per CDR3 protein. Found here are approximately 730,000 distinct CDR3 sequences, roughly 50% of them singletons; the top ten hold approximately 40%. Each donor had approximately 10 milliliters of peripheral blood drawn. In germline, CDR1 is SGHRS, CDR2 YFSETQ. V lost 6 bases and J 2 bases, leaving 8 bases between the germline ends. The CDR3 loop spans 12 amino acids.

The chain recombines TRBV5-1 with TRBJ2-5; D is uncertain. The receptor was derived from an older man in good health. Sample: blood. The CDR3 loop is CASTSTQETQYF. The CDR3 DNA sequence: TGCGCCAGCACCAGCACGCAAGAGACCCAGTACTTC.